This T cell receptor (beta chain) was captured in a study of early T cells in non-severe SARS-CoV-2 infection (dated by TCRdb to the early 2020s). Notes on the research overall: Bulk RNA from unsorted whole blood was used for TCR sequencing, so alpha and beta chains could not be paired. What the work shows at the level of the full study, not this receptor alone: VDJdb matching was skewed toward anti-spike CD8 responses, so virus-specific expansions were likely underestimated and private and CD4 specificities were missed.

Libraries were prepared through 5' RACE. These reads were obtained on a NextSeq 500. To correct for sequencing error and PCR bias, the TCR library protocol tagged individual cDNA molecules with unique molecular identifiers. Both TCR alpha and beta chains were sequenced, and tight co-correlation was observed between alpha and beta sequence abundances in each sample. Per the source publication's procedure: V gene, J gene and CDR3 annotation of TCR sequences was performed with Decombinator V4. TCRs were defined as expanded if a significant change between any two time points was detected under a Poisson model with p below 0.0001. Abundances of TCRs were expressed as counts per million after normalisation to the total number of TCRs sequenced in each sample. TRAV1-2 paired with TRAJ12, TRAJ20 or TRAJ33 defined MAIT TCRs, while TRAV10 paired with TRAJ18 defined iNKT TCRs. VDJdb, accessed 1 November 2021, was searched for CMV, EBV and SARS-CoV-2 annotated TCRs, excluding TCRs annotated for multiple antigens. The raw public data were reprocessed by TCRdb itself: fastp quality trimming at Q25, MiXCR clonotype calling, in-frame beta chains only. Rows with a matching CDR3 protein are joined into one entry that keeps the most common DNA and genes. TCRdb's processing, not the authors', yielded these V and J calls. The sample contains about 110,000 distinct CDR3 sequences, about 12% of them found a single time. The leading ten clones occupy around 3% of the sample.

Germline trimming amounts to 3 bases on V and 3 bases on J, with 7 as the count of junction bases outside the gene matches. As encoded in the germline V gene, CDR1 is SGHTA while CDR2 is FQGNSA. The CDR3 sequence holds 15 residues, the cysteine and phenylalanine included. Left in the record is the CDR3 DNA by itself, 45 bases read in frame from the first base. A case-control design nested within a healthcare worker cohort in London, UK, was used, with weekly nasopharyngeal swab PCR tests and blood sampling performed. Healthcare workers were enrolled in the week of the UK lockdown, from 23 to 31 March 2020, and were followed every week for up to roughly 15 weeks. In its sample, this clonotype was seen a few times. The clone's antigen remains unknown. No qualities accompany the bases; no much larger clone lies one base away.

Rearrangement joined TRBV7-2 to TRBJ2-7; 8 nucleotides in the junction match TRBD1. The sample consisted of whole blood. The sequence was obtained from an adult who was a healthcare worker with PCR-confirmed SARS-CoV-2 infection or an uninfected control (not recorded which). The DNA sequence is as follows: TGTGCCAGCAGCTTCCCCCGGACAGGGCTCTACGAGCAGTACTTC. It encodes CASSFPRTGLYEQYF.